One and the same sample provided the 23 T cell receptor beta chains below, sequenced in a study of T cell responses to AZD1222 COVID-19 vaccine. Sequencing used immunoSEQ multiplex PCR; TCRdb keeps in-frame clones, though not all of them. The repertoire holds fewer than 45,000 clones, with over 80% as singletons. This specimen consisted of peripheral blood, obtained on day 0 of AZD1222 vaccination. All receptors come from an adult in good health.

This clone was observed a handful of times. The chain joins TRBV29-1 to TRBJ2-4; tentative D call: TRBD2 (5 bases). The V end was cut by 4 bases, the J end by 0 bases, with 7 bases between. CDR3 length: 13 residues. Germline CDR1 is SQVTM and CDR2 is ANQGSEA. The CDR3 spells CSVAGIAKNIQYF. The DNA of the CDR3 is TGCAGCGTTGCCGGGATAGCCAAAAACATTCAGTACTTC.

The gene calls are TRBV7-3 and TRBJ2-2; TRBD2 matches 7 bases. The length of the CDR3 is 16 residues. Looked up from germline, CDR1 is SGHTA and CDR2 is FQGTGA. The J segment lost 0 bases and the V segment lost 5 bases, leaving 6 bases of the junction unmatched. The CDR3 loop reads CASSPGGRTNTGELFF. The CDR3 nucleotides are TGTGCCAGCAGCCCCGGGGGGAGAACGAACACCGGGGAGCTGTTTTTT. The full variable domain, with the rest looked up from reference TRBV7-3 and TRBJ2-2, is GAGVSQTPSNKVTEKGKYVELRCDPISGHTALYWYRQSLGQGPEFLIYFQGTGAADDSGLPNDRFFAVRPEGSVSTLKIQRTERGDSAVYLCASSPGGRTNTGELFFGEGSRLTVL.

The chain links TRBV4-1 to TRBJ2-7; maybe TRBD2 (5 bases). There are 15 residues in the CDR3. V was clipped by 0 bases and J by 1 base, with 10 bases between them. The germline CDR1 and CDR2 sequences are MGHRA and YSYEKL. CDR3 amino acids: CASSQDGRGSYEQYF. For the CDR3, the DNA is TGCGCCAGCAGCCAAGATGGCCGGGGATCCTACGAGCAGTACTTC.

The CDR3 loop is CASSPSRGKIEKLFF. The CDR3 DNA reads TGTGCCAGCAGTCCGTCTAGGGGGAAGATAGAAAAACTGTTTTTT. This sequence joins TRBV28 and TRBJ1-4; tentatively, D is TRBD1 (6 bases). There are 15 residues in the CDR3. Germline V gene sequence: CDR1 MDHEN, CDR2 SYDVKM. The V end was cut by 5 bases, the J end by 8 bases, with 18 bases between.

The chain joins TRBV7-2 to TRBJ1-3; perhaps TRBD1 as D (6 bases). Trimming left V 1 base short and J 4 bases short, with 23 bases between. Germline-derived CDR1 and CDR2 are SGHTA and FQGNSA. The CDR3 contains 19 residues. CDR3 DNA sequence: TGTGCCAGCAGCTTAGAGAGAGGCAGGGGAACCCCTACCGGAAACACCATATATTTT. The encoded protein is CASSLERGRGTPTGNTIYF. The variable domain in full, completed from reference TRBV7-2 and TRBJ1-3, reads GAGVSQSPSNKVTEKGKDVELRCDPISGHTALYWYRQSLGQGLEFLIYFQGNSAPDKSGLPSDRFSAERTGGSVSTLTIQRTQQEDSAVYLCASSLERGRGTPTGNTIYFGEGSWLTVV.

The gene calls are TRBV9 and TRBJ2-3, with D unclear. Germline V gene sequence: CDR1 SGDLS, CDR2 YYNGEE. The CDR3 totals 15 residues. V shed 0 bases and J shed 0 bases, with 8 bases lying between them. The CDR3 DNA sequence: TGTGCCAGCAGCGTAGCAGTGGCTAGCACAGATACGCAGTATTTT. Translation: CASSVAVASTDTQYF.

The CDR3 region has the DNA TGTGCTAGTGCCCGAGGGACTAGCGGCAACAATGAGCAGTTCTTC. It translates to CASARGTSGNNEQFF. This chain joins TRBV12-5 and TRBJ2-1, with 11 bases aligning to TRBD2. This CDR3 has 15 amino acids. Germline CDR1 reads LGHNT; CDR2 reads FRNRAP. With 7 bases clipped from V and 5 bases from J, the junction kept 7 bases outside the gene matches.

The chain is built from TRBV3-1 (or the pseudogene TRBV3-2) and TRBJ1-5; D remains ambiguous. The CDR3 consists of 16 residues. V lost 5 bases and J lost 5, with 19 bases in between. In germline, CDR1 is LGHDT, CDR2 YNNKEL (reference sequence). In nucleotides, the CDR3 is TGTGCCAGCAGCGTCCATCGTCTTTGGCATCATCAGCCCCAGCATTTT. Its translation: CASSVHRLWHHQPQHF.

This sequence joins TRBV5-1 and TRBJ1-2; D is uncertain. The CDR3 length is 17 residues. V was shortened by 3 bases and J by 5 bases, with 23 bases between the two germline ends. The germline V gene has CDR1 SGHRS and CDR2 YFSETQ. CDR3: CASSSNEEGDAVYGYTF. The CDR3 DNA sequence: TGCGCCAGCAGCTCCAATGAGGAAGGAGACGCCGTTTATGGCTACACCTTC.

The V and J genes are TRBV24-1 and TRBJ2-1, with 9 bases fitting TRBD2. The CDR3 spans 14 residues. Germline lookup yields CDR1 KGHDR and CDR2 SFDVKD. With 7 bases clipped from V and 6 bases from J, the junction kept 6 bases outside the gene matches. DNA for the CDR3: TGTGCCACCAGATCTAGCGGGAATCCCAATGAGCAGTTCTTC. As protein: CATRSSGNPNEQFF.

The count of this clone is one. V and J are TRBV25-1 and TRBJ1-3; a weak D match, TRBD1 (6 bases). The germline gives CDR1 MGHDK, CDR2 SYGVNS. The CDR3 runs 17 residues. V was cut by 1 base and J by 4 bases, with 17 bases left in between. CDR3 sequence reads: CASSEWGSGAGGNTIYF. Here the CDR3 DNA reads TGTGCCAGCAGTGAATGGGGCTCGGGGGCAGGAGGAAACACCATATATTTT.

The V and J genes are TRBV27 and TRBJ1-5; maybe TRBD1 (5 bases). Trimming took off 9 bases at V and 6 bases at J, with 15 bases between the two ends. Germline values: CDR1 MNHEY, CDR2 SMNVEV (reference sequence). This CDR3 spans 13 amino acids. CDR3 protein: CARTGGMSQPQHF. CDR3 nucleotides: TGTGCCAGGACGGGGGGTATGAGTCAGCCCCAGCATTTT.

This clone was seen once. The chain recombines TRBV3-1 (or the pseudogene TRBV3-2) with TRBJ2-2, with 9 bases matching TRBD1. The CDR3 has 14 residues. J gave up 6 bases and V 3 bases, and 2 bases lay outside the gene matches. Germline CDR1 LGHDT, CDR2 YNNKEL (reference sequence). The CDR3: CASSHGTGSGELFF. The CDR3 DNA is TGTGCCAGCAGCCATGGGACAGGGTCCGGGGAGCTGTTTTTT.

The chain is built from TRBV6-1 and TRBJ2-7; 7 bases line up with TRBD1. The CDR3 consists of 14 residues. Germline V lookup: CDR1 MNHNS, CDR2 SASEGT. The V gene end was trimmed by 0 bases and the J gene end by 9 bases; junction bases not matched to a gene: 8. In DNA, the CDR3 is TGTGCCAGCAGTGAAGCCGGGACAGCAGGTGGGCAGTACTTC. It codes for CASSEAGTAGGQYF.

The chain has TRBV18 and TRBJ1-4; D is perhaps TRBD1 (6 bases). Germline CDR1 is KGHSH and CDR2 is LQKENI. The CDR3 runs 13 residues. V was trimmed by 6 bases and J by 8 bases, leaving 13 bases between them. CDR3: CASSGTRSEKLFF. The CDR3 DNA sequence: TGTGCCAGCTCCGGGACAAGAAGCGAAAAACTGTTTTTT.

About this clone: A read error may account for a junction end that differs from germline. The rearrangement uses TRBV7-7 and TRBJ2-1; 11 bases map to TRBD2. Germline CDR1 SSHAT, CDR2 FNYEAQ (reference sequence). The length of the CDR3 is 16 residues. As DNA, the CDR3 is TGTGCTAGCAGCTTAGGGGGGACTAGCGGCTACAATGAGCAGTTCTTC. Protein sequence: CASSLGGTSGYNEQFF. Drawing the rest from reference TRBV7-7 and TRBJ2-1, the complete variable domain is GAGVSQSPRYKVTKRGQDVTLRCDPISSHATLYWYQQALGQGPEFLTYFNYEAQPDKSGLPSDRFSAERPEGSISTLTIQRTEQRDSAMYRCASSLGGTSGYNEQFFGPGTRLTVL.

This clone appeared a few times. The V call is TRBV3-1 (or the pseudogene TRBV3-2), the J call TRBJ2-1, with 8 bases fitting TRBD2. Germline V CDR1 and CDR2: LGHDT, YNNKEL (reference sequence). V lost 5 bases, J lost 9 bases, and 18 bases stayed unmatched. This CDR3 has 17 residues. The DNA of the CDR3 is TGTGCCAGCAGCGGATTCACCGGGACTAGGCTTCAGACTGAGCAGTTCTTC. Protein product: CASSGFTGTRLQTEQFF.

Here the CDR3 reads CASSQARHRGMETQYF. The DNA of the CDR3 is TGTGCCAGCAGCCAAGCCCGGCACAGGGGGATGGAGACCCAGTACTTC. The chain carries TRBV3-1 (or the pseudogene TRBV3-2) and TRBJ2-5, with TRBD1 identical over 8 bases. J lost 5 bases, V lost 1 base, and 9 bases had no gene match. The CDR3 runs to 16 residues. Germline V gene lookup returns CDR1 LGHDT and CDR2 YNNKEL (reference sequence).

V usage is TRBV7-6 and J usage is TRBJ2-1, with 9 bases that match TRBD1. V was clipped by 4 bases and J by 6 bases; unmatched bases: 7. The V gene's germline CDR1 is SGHVS and CDR2 FNYEAQ. The length of the CDR3 is 15 residues. The CDR3 DNA follows: TGTGCCAGCAGCTCTTCCGGGACAGGGTTCAATGAGCAGTTCTTC. This translates into CASSSSGTGFNEQFF.

V is TRBV5-1 and J is TRBJ2-3, with 8 positions matching TRBD2. Germline V gene data show CDR1 as SGHRS and CDR2 as YFSETQ. The V segment lost 2 bases and the J segment 4 bases; nucleotides outside the gene matches: 9. This CDR3 comprises 16 residues. The CDR3 reads CASSLPSGRAADTQYF. CDR3 bases: TGCGCCAGCAGCTTACCATCCGGGAGGGCCGCAGATACGCAGTATTTT.

This clone was found once. V gene TRBV28 combines with J gene TRBJ1-3; D unclear. CDR1 is MDHEN, CDR2 SYDVKM, per germline. With 1 base removed from V and 0 bases from J, the gap between germline ends came to 13 bases. CDR3 size: 17 residues. CDR3 in amino acids: CASSLFAEAYSGNTIYF. CDR3 coding DNA: TGTGCCAGCAGTTTATTCGCAGAGGCTTACTCTGGAAACACCATATATTTT.

The CDR3: CASSLIPPSGQSYTGELFF. The CDR3 nucleotides read TGCGCCAGCAGCCTCATACCACCTTCGGGACAGTCCTACACCGGGGAGCTGTTTTTT. The V gene is TRBV5-1, the J gene TRBJ2-2, with 7 bases fitting TRBD1. CDR1 SGHRS and CDR2 YFSETQ come from the germline V gene. CDR3 length: 19 residues. J was trimmed by 3 bases and V by 4 bases; bases with no gene match: 18.

V and J are TRBV7-2 and TRBJ1-1; D is unclear. The CDR3 totals 15 residues. V shed 1 base and J shed 1 base, with 10 bases lying between them. Germline V CDR1 and CDR2: SGHTA, FQGNSA. This CDR3 reads CASSLGTWENTEAFF. CDR3 sequence (DNA): TGTGCCAGCAGCTTAGGGACCTGGGAGAACACTGAAGCTTTCTTT. Complete variable domain (other parts from reference TRBV7-2 and TRBJ1-1): GAGVSQSPSNKVTEKGKDVELRCDPISGHTALYWYRQSLGQGLEFLIYFQGNSAPDKSGLPSDRFSAERTGGSVSTLTIQRTQQEDSAVYLCASSLGTWENTEAFFGQGTRLTVV.